The rows below give T cell receptor beta chains drawn from one sample of a study of blood T cells in healthy people across ages. TCRdb independently ran MiXCR on the 5' RACE reads; one entry per CDR3 protein. Of 800,000 or so distinct CDR3 sequences listed, approximately 67% are singletons. Sequencing input: blood. The receptors originated from a man under 40 in good health. Both conserved end residues are part of each CDR3. Each record gives: clone size, J gene, D gene, V gene, CDR3 DNA, CDR3 protein. D genes are given only for firm matches. Expanded clones are given a class, and other clones once, few, many or no size at all.

once,TRBJ2-5,.,TRBV7-8,TGTGCCAGCAGCGCCGAGAGCAGGCTTGGCGGGGAGACCCAGTACTTC,CASSAESRLGGETQYF
.,TRBJ2-5,.,TRBV6-2/TRBV6-3,TGTGCCAGCAGTTCCCAGGTGGGCGGATTCCAAGAGACCCAGTACTTC,CASSSQVGGFQETQYF
once,TRBJ2-7,.,TRBV7-2,TGTGCCAGCAGCTTAGGATGGGGCAGACAAGGCGAGCAGTACTTC,CASSLGWGRQGEQYF
many,TRBJ2-3,.,TRBV7-2,TGTGCCAGCAGCTTTTTCACAGATACGCAGTATTTT,CASSFFTDTQYF
.,TRBJ2-1,TRBD2,TRBV2,TGTGCCAGCAGCCCTGTCGGGGGGGGCAATGAGCAGTTCTTC,CASSPVGGGNEQFF
few,TRBJ2-3,TRBD2,TRBV29-1,TGCAGCGGGTCTCGCGGGGGGGCGGTCGATACGCAGTATTTT,CSGSRGGAVDTQYF
.,TRBJ2-5,TRBD1,TRBV13,TGTGCCAGCAGCGACAGGGGTCTCCAAGAGACCCAGTACTTC,CASSDRGLQETQYF
.,TRBJ2-2,.,TRBV3-1,TGTGCCAGCAGCCAACATGGAACGTCCACCGGGGAGCTGTTTTTT,CASSQHGTSTGELFF
.,TRBJ1-4,.,TRBV5-5,TGTGCCAGCAGCCAATTGGACAGTCTTAATGAAAAACTGTTTTTT,CASSQLDSLNEKLFF
.,TRBJ1-6,.,TRBV7-2,TGTGCCAGCAGCCCCGGACAGAGCGCACCTTCACCCTATAATTCACCCCTCCACTTT,CASSPGQSAPSPYNSPLHF
once,TRBJ1-1,.,TRBV10-3,TGTGCCATCAGTGAGGTGGGTTCCACTGAAGCTTTCTTT,CAISEVGSTEAFF
many,TRBJ2-1,.,TRBV7-2,TGTGCCAGCAGCCCCCGACGGGACCTCAATGAGCAGTTCTTC,CASSPRRDLNEQFF
.,TRBJ2-7,.,TRBV4-3,TGCGCCAGCAGCCAAGAGTTCCAGCTCCACACCGAGCAGTACTTC,CASSQEFQLHTEQYF
.,TRBJ2-3,.,TRBV20-1,TGCAGTGCTAGCGGAGCCACAGATACGCAGTATTTT,CSASGATDTQYF
.,TRBJ1-6,.,TRBV5-1,TGCGCCAGCAGCTCGCAAGGGGATAGATTTAATTCACCCCTCCACTTT,CASSSQGDRFNSPLHF
.,TRBJ2-5,TRBD2,TRBV12-3/TRBV12-4,TGTGCCAGCAGTTTATATCGCGGGGGGTTCATGGAAGAGACCCAGTACTTC,CASSLYRGGFMEETQYF
.,TRBJ2-7,TRBD1,TRBV4-3,TGCGCCAGCAGCCAGTGGACAGGGTCGACCTACGAGCAGTACTTC,CASSQWTGSTYEQYF
once,TRBJ2-1,.,TRBV6-6,TGTGCCAGCATGGATCGATGGGGGCAGTTCTTC,CASMDRWGQFF
many,TRBJ1-6,.,TRBV9,TGTGCCAGCAGCGTAGGAGGGAGCTCCTATAATTCACCCCTCCACTTT,CASSVGGSSYNSPLHF
.,TRBJ2-7,TRBD2,TRBV5-6,TGTGCCAGCTCCCTAGCGGGGGGTGTCTACGAGCAGTACTTC,CASSLAGGVYEQYF
.,TRBJ2-7,.,TRBV5-1,TGCGCCAGCAGCGGTCGGGACGTCATCTACGAGCAGTACTTC,CASSGRDVIYEQYF
.,TRBJ2-5,TRBD2,TRBV6-1,TGTGCCAGCAGAAATATAGCGGGGGGGCAAGAGACCCAGTACTTC,CASRNIAGGQETQYF
few,TRBJ2-1,.,TRBV5-5,TGTGCCAGCAGCTGGAGGACACGGGGTGATAATGAGCAGTTCTTC,CASSWRTRGDNEQFF
.,TRBJ2-5,.,TRBV7-6,TGTGCCAGCAGCTTAGCGGGCCTGACCCAAGAGACCCAGTACTTC,CASSLAGLTQETQYF
once,TRBJ2-1,TRBD2,TRBV7-2,TGTGCCAGCAGCCTCATAGCGGGGGACGAGTTCTTC,CASSLIAGDEFF
many,TRBJ2-3,.,TRBV7-2,TGTGCCAGCAGCTCCGGGACTAGCACAGATACGCAGTATTTT,CASSSGTSTDTQYF
.,TRBJ2-5,TRBD1,TRBV7-2,TGTGCCGGCAGCCTAGGAATCTCAGGGGGCTCGGTCCTCCAAGAGACCCAGTACTTC,CAGSLGISGGSVLQETQYF
few,TRBJ1-2,.,TRBV14,TGTGCCAGCAGCCAAGCTAGGGCGTATGGCTACACCTTC,CASSQARAYGYTF
.,TRBJ2-5,.,TRBV28,TGTGCCAGCAGGGACACAGGGTTTCAAGAGACCCAGTACTTC,CASRDTGFQETQYF
.,TRBJ2-1,.,TRBV18,TGTGCCAGCTCACCACCGGTGGGGGTTAATGAGCAGTTCTTC,CASSPPVGVNEQFF
.,TRBJ2-1,.,TRBV7-9,TGTGCCAGCAGCTCCCAGGGGTTTCCCTACGAGCAGTTCTTC,CASSSQGFPYEQFF
.,TRBJ1-4,.,TRBV7-9,TGTGCCAGCAGCTTAGGTCAGGGAGGTTATGAAAAACTGTTTTTT,CASSLGQGGYEKLFF
.,TRBJ2-5,.,TRBV4-2,TGTGCCAGCAGCCAAGAGGCAGGGATGAGCCAAGAGACCCAGTACTTC,CASSQEAGMSQETQYF
.,TRBJ2-6,.,TRBV24-1,TGTGCCACCAGTGATTTCGGAGGGGCCAACGTCCTGACTTTC,CATSDFGGANVLTF
.,TRBJ2-1,.,TRBV12-5,TGTGCTAGTGGAGGGGGGACCTCCTACAATGAGCAGTTCTTC,CASGGGTSYNEQFF
.,TRBJ2-7,.,TRBV7-8,TGTGCCAGCAGCAGAACTAGTTCGGGGGAGCAGTACTTC,CASSRTSSGEQYF
.,TRBJ2-3,.,TRBV7-8,TGTGCCAGCAGCTTACCCATTCGGGGCTCCAGCACAGATACGCAGTATTTT,CASSLPIRGSSTDTQYF
.,TRBJ2-7,TRBD1,TRBV5-1,TGCGCCAGCAGCATAACAGGGGAGACCTACGAGCAGTACTTC,CASSITGETYEQYF
.,TRBJ1-6,.,TRBV27,TGTGCCAGCAGTTCGCCTGGGACCTCCGGCTCCTATAATTCACCCCTCCACTTT,CASSSPGTSGSYNSPLHF